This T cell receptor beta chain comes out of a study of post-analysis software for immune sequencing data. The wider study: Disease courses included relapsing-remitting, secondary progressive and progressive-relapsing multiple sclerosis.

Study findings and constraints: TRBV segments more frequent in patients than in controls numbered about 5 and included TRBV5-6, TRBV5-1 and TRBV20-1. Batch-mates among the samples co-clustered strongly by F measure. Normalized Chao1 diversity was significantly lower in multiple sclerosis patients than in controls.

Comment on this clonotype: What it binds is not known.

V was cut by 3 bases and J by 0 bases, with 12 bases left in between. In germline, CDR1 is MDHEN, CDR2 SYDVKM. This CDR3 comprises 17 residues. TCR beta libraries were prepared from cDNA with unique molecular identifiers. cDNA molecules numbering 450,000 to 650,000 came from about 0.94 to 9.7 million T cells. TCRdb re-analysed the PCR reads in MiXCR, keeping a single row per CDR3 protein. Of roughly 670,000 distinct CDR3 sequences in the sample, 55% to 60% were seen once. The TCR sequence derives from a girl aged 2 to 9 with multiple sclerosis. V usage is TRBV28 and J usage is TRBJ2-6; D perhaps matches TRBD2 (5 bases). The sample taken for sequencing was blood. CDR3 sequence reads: CASSFVGLISGANVLTF. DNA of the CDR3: TGTGCCAGCAGTTTTGTCGGACTTATCTCTGGGGCCAACGTCCTGACTTTC.